This T cell receptor beta chain was observed in a study of CD8 T cells in ankylosing spondylitis (dated by TCRdb to 2017 to 2019). As for the study more broadly: T cell receptor beta repertoires were profiled in healthy donors and ankylosing spondylitis patients so that disease-linked TCR variants could be found. The full study cohort comprised around 25 ankylosing spondylitis patients and some 100 healthy donors. Peripheral blood was sampled, and synovial fluid was also collected from ankylosing spondylitis patients.

CDR1 is given as LGHDT and CDR2 as YNNKEL, both from the germline V gene (reference sequence). V is clipped by 4 bases and J by 8 bases, and the sequence between their germline boundaries is 12 bases long. The CDR3 runs 13 amino acids, cysteine and phenylalanine included. Only the CDR3 part of the read is kept: 39 bases, read in frame from the first base. This clonotype was seen ten or more times. Its antigen specificity is not known. No quality values exist for individual bases; no much larger clone is one base distant. The research as a whole found: Some TCR beta motif variants had previously been reported in synovial fluid and blood of reactive arthritis patients, which suggested common disease-initiation mechanisms. A TCR beta motif made up of roughly eight highly homologous amino acid variants appeared to be characteristic of blood from ankylosing spondylitis patients. The disease-linked clones had a CD8+ phenotype and were found at relatively low frequencies in peripheral blood. The disease-linked clones were reported as significantly enriched in matched synovial fluid samples from ankylosing spondylitis patients.

This sample was sequenced with an Illumina HiSeq 2500. TCR beta libraries were prepared by quantitative 5'-RACE with molecular barcodes. The study's own analysis went as follows. To identify disease-linked TCR variants, a new computational method was used, one built on a probabilistic model of VDJ rearrangement. TCRdb passed the public sequencing reads through fastp at Q25 and MiXCR, retaining productive beta sequences. CDR3 protein duplicates are merged, each entry listing the most common genes and DNA. TCRdb's processing, not the authors', yielded these V and J calls. In all, the sample holds roughly 97,000 distinct CDR3 sequences, and over 6.5% of those were seen once. The ten largest account for approximately 9.9% of the sample.

Recombination linked TRBV3-1 to TRBJ2-1; a weak D assignment points to TRBD2 (5 bases agree). Material for sequencing was blood, either unsorted or a sorted T cell fraction (not recorded which). The source of this sequence is a male donor with ankylosing spondylitis or in good health (not recorded which). The DNA reads as follows: TGTGCCAGCAGCCTCCCTAGTAGCGATGAGCAGTTCTTC. This gives the protein CASSLPSSDEQFF.